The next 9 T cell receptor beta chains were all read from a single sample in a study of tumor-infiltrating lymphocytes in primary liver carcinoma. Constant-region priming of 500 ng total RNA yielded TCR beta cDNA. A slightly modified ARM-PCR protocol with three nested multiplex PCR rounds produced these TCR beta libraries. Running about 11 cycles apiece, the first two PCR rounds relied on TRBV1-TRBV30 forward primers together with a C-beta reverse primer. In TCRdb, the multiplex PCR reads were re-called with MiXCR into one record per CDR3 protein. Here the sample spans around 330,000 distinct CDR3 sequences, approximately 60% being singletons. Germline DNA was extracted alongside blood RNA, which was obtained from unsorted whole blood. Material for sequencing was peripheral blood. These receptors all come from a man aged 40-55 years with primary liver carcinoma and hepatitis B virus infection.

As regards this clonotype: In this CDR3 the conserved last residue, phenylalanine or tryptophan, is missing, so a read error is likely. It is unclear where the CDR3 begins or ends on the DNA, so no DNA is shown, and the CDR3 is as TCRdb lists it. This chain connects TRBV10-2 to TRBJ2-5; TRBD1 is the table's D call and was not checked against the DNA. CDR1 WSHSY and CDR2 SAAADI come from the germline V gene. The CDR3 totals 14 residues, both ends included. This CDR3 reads CASSEVRAPETRYL.

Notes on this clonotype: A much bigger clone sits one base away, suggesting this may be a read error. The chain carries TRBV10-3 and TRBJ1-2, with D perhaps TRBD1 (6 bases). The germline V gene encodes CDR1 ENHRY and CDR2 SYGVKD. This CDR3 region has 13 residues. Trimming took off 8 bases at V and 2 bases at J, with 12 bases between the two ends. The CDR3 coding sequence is TGTGCCATCGGAACCGGGACAAACTATGGCTACACCTTC. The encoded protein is CAIGTGTNYGYTF.

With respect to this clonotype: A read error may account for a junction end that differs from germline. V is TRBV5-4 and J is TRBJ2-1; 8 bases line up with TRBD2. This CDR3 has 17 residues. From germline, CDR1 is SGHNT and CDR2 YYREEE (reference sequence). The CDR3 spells CASNLGGRLGSYNGQFF. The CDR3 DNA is TGTGCCAGCAACTTGGGCGGGAGGTTAGGCTCCTACAATGGGCAGTTCTTC.

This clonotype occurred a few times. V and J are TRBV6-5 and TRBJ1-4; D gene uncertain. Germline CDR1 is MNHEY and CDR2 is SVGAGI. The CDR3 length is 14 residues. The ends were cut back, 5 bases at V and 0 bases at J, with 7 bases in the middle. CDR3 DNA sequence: TGTGCCAGCAGTCACACCCCAACTAATGAAAAACTGTTTTTT. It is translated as CASSHTPTNEKLFF.

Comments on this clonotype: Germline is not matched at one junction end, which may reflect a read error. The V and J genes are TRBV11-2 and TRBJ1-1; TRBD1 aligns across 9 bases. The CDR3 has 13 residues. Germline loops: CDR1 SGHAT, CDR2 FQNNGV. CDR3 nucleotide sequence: TGTGCCACTAGTGCCGACAGGGGGACTGAATCTTTCTTT. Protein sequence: CATSADRGTESFF.

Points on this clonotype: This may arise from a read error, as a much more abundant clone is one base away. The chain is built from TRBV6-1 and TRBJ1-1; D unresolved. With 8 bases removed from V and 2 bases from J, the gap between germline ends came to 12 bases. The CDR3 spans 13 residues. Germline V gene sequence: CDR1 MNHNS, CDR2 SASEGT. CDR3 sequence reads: CASHDGSNTEAFF. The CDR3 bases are TGTGCCAGCCACGATGGGAGTAACACTGAAGCTTTCTTT.

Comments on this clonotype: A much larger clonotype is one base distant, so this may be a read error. The CDR3 is CASRPLASESYEQYF. The CDR3 DNA is TGTGCCAGCAGGCCCCTGGCTAGCGAGTCCTACGAGCAGTACTTC. The chain joins TRBV6-5 to TRBJ2-7, with D perhaps matching TRBD2 (6 bases). CDR3 length equals 15 residues. The V end lost 6 bases, the J end lost 1 base, and 16 bases lay between the germline ends. Germline-derived CDR1 and CDR2 are MNHEY and SVGAGI.

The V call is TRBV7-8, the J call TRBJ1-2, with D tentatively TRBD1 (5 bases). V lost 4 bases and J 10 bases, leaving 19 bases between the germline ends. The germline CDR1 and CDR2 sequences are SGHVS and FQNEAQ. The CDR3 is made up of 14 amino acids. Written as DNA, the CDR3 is TGTGCCAGCAGCTCACCGAGACAGCTCCTGACCTACACCTTC. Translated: CASSSPRQLLTYTF.

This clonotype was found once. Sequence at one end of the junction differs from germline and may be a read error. CDR3 residues: CVSSPLRGTEAFF. In DNA form, the CDR3 reads TGTGTCAGCAGCCCATTAAGGGGGACTGAAGCTTTCTTT. The J gene is TRBJ1-1, the V gene TRBV14; D perhaps matches TRBD1 (6 bases). This CDR3 is built from 13 residues. Germline CDR1 reads SGHDN; CDR2 reads FVKESK.